Presented here are 12 T cell receptor beta chains from one specimen sequenced in a study of shared clonotypes between healthy human individuals. The method was immunoSEQ multiplex PCR; TCRdb's version includes in-frame clones alone and lacks a portion of them. The sample includes 2 million to 3 million clones, under 95% of them seen just once. Input material: naive CD4+ T cells from PBMCs. The subset is: CD45RA+ positively selected. Receptors originate from a man younger than 35 in good health. Some clones in this sample may be carry-over from other donors' samples.

The rearrangement joins TRBV11-2 to TRBJ1-1, with 7 bases aligning to TRBD1. With V trimmed by 4 bases and J by 11 bases, 10 bases remained unmatched. This CDR3 has 13 amino acids. Germline values: CDR1 SGHAT, CDR2 FQNNGV. CDR3: CASSSRQGGTAFF. The CDR3 coding sequence is TGTGCCAGCAGCTCAAGACAGGGAGGAACGGCTTTCTTT. The full variable domain, rest sourced from reference TRBV11-2 and TRBJ1-1, is EAGVAQSPRYKIIEKRQSVAFWCNPISGHATLYWYQQILGQGPKLLIQFQNNGVVDDSQLPKDRFSAERLKGVDSTLKIQPAKLEDSAVYLCASSSRQGGTAFFGQGTRLTVV.

V usage is TRBV6-6 and J usage is TRBJ1-1; D ambiguous. V gave up 5 bases and J gave up 3 bases, with 10 bases separating them. The CDR3 totals 13 residues. In germline, CDR1 is MNHNY, CDR2 SVGAGI (reference sequence). CDR3 region: CASSDYTHTEAFF. CDR3 nucleotide sequence: TGTGCCAGCAGTGATTATACTCACACTGAAGCTTTCTTT.

The V gene is TRBV5-4, the J gene TRBJ2-3; 11 bases align to TRBD2. Per germline, CDR1 SGHNT and CDR2 YYREEE (reference sequence). J was trimmed by 1 base and V by 5 bases; bases with no gene match: 3. The CDR3 is made up of 15 amino acids. The CDR3 is CASRMGLAGTDTQYF. CDR3 nucleotides: TGTGCCAGCAGAATGGGACTAGCGGGCACAGATACGCAGTATTTT. Using reference TRBV5-4 and TRBJ2-3 for the parts outside the CDR3, the full variable domain is ETGVTQSPTHLIKTRGQQVTLRCSSQSGHNTVSWYQQALGQGPQFIFQYYREEENGRGNFPPRFSGLQFPNYSSELNVNALELDDSALYLCASRMGLAGTDTQYFGPGTRLTVL.

The V call is TRBV7-8, the J call TRBJ2-7; D remains unclear. The CDR3 has 15 residues. The germline V gene has CDR1 SGHVS and CDR2 FQNEAQ. Trimming cost V 5 bases and J 0 bases, with 14 bases left between them. The CDR3 reads CASSPTRIPSYEQYF. CDR3 DNA sequence: TGTGCCAGCAGCCCCACCCGAATCCCCTCCTACGAGCAGTACTTC. Using reference TRBV7-8 and TRBJ2-7 for the parts outside the CDR3, the full variable domain is GAGVSQSPRYKVAKRGQDVALRCDPISGHVSLFWYQQALGQGPEFLTYFQNEAQLDKSGLPSDRFFAERPEGSVSTLKIQRTQQEDSAVYLCASSPTRIPSYEQYFGPGTRLTVT.

This chain's CDR3 is CASNQPPPDTQYF. CDR3 nucleotides: TGTGCCAGCAACCAGCCCCCCCCAGATACGCAGTATTTT. The chain couples TRBV6-5 to TRBJ2-3; no firm D call. This CDR3 has 13 amino acids. Germline values: CDR1 MNHEY, CDR2 SVGAGI. V was cut by 7 bases and J by 4 bases, with 12 bases left in between.

This clone turned up a few times. Other DNA sequences of this sample code for an identical CDR3. This chain connects TRBV9 to TRBJ2-2; D might be TRBD2 (6 bases). Germline assignment: CDR1 SGDLS and CDR2 YYNGEE. The CDR3 consists of 14 residues. Trimming stripped 2 bases from V and 1 base from J, with 6 bases between. In nucleotides, the CDR3 is TGTGCCAGCAGCGTGCGGGGGAACACCGGGGAGCTGTTTTTT. Its protein product is CASSVRGNTGELFF.

The chain combines TRBV2 with TRBJ2-1, with 10 bases aligning to TRBD2. The CDR3 runs to 18 residues. With V trimmed by 2 bases and J by 1 base, 8 bases remained unmatched. Germline V lookup: CDR1 SNHLY, CDR2 FYNNEI. As DNA, the CDR3 is TGTGCCAGCAGTGAAAAGTCAATACTAGCGGGATCCTACAATGAGCAGTTCTTC. Its translation is CASSEKSILAGSYNEQFF.

The J gene is TRBJ1-5, the V gene TRBV19, with D perhaps TRBD1 (5 bases). V gave up 5 bases and J gave up 5 bases, with 13 bases separating them. The CDR3 is 14 residues long. The germline gives CDR1 LNHDA, CDR2 SQIVND (reference sequence). CDR3 residues: CASSAQGSYQPQHF. The CDR3 nucleotides are TGTGCCAGTAGTGCCCAGGGCTCCTATCAGCCCCAGCATTTT.

This chain's CDR3 is CASMGDTQYF. CDR3 sequence (DNA): TGTGCCAGTATGGGAGATACGCAGTATTTT. V usage is TRBV19 and J usage is TRBJ2-3; D remains ambiguous. This CDR3 spans 10 amino acids. The V gene lost 7 bases and the J gene lost 5 bases, with 4 bases spanning the gap. Per the germline V gene, CDR1 is LNHDA and CDR2 is SQIVND (reference sequence).

The sample holds one count of this clone. This chain links TRBV13 with TRBJ2-1; D not certain. V was trimmed by 5 bases and J by 6 bases, leaving 11 bases between them. This CDR3 region has 13 residues. The germline gives CDR1 PRHDT, CDR2 FYEKMQ (reference sequence). In nucleotides, the CDR3 is TGTGCCAGCAGCCGGTATTCTCGCAATGAGCAGTTCTTC. Residues: CASSRYSRNEQFF.

This sequence joins TRBV11-3 and TRBJ2-2, with a weak D call TRBD1 (6 bases). The CDR3 runs 13 residues. Germline V gene sequence: CDR1 SGHNT, CDR2 YENEEA. V was cut by 3 bases and J by 7 bases, with 9 bases left in between. CDR3 region: CASSFLQGGELFF. The CDR3 DNA sequence: TGTGCCAGCAGCTTTTTACAGGGCGGGGAGCTGTTTTTT.

This rearrangement joins TRBV5-4 to TRBJ2-7; 7 nucleotides agree with TRBD2. This CDR3 contains 15 residues. Trimming took 4 bases from V and 6 from J; bases not matched to a gene: 13. Per germline, CDR1 SGHNT and CDR2 YYREEE (reference sequence). The CDR3 bases are TGTGCCAGCAGCCAGGTTGGGGGAGGGCGTGGCGAGCAGTACTTC. Translation: CASSQVGGGRGEQYF.